The clone carrying this TCR beta chain was found once. This entry is derived from a study of blood T cell repertoires in COVID-19. Turning to the study itself: Sources were T cells, B-cell-depleted T cells, or PBMCs; the material itself was cDNA or gDNA.

Data came from immunoSEQ multiplex PCR; TCRdb stores just in-frame clones and leaves some out. The repertoire consists of some 150,000 clones, with 76% occurring once and the leading ten covering 4.5%. CDR3 size: 15 residues. Germline V gene sequence: CDR1 SGHTA, CDR2 FQGNSA. V was pared by 1 base and J by 5 bases, with 11 bases between. This sequence joins TRBV7-2 and TRBJ1-4, with a tentative D call TRBD1 (5 bases). The origin of this receptor is a woman older than 75 with active or convalescent COVID-19. The sequenced sample consisted of peripheral blood. The CDR3 here is CASSLGGGRNEKLFF. Written as DNA, the CDR3 is TGTGCCAGCAGCTTAGGCGGGGGGAGGAATGAAAAACTGTTTTTT.